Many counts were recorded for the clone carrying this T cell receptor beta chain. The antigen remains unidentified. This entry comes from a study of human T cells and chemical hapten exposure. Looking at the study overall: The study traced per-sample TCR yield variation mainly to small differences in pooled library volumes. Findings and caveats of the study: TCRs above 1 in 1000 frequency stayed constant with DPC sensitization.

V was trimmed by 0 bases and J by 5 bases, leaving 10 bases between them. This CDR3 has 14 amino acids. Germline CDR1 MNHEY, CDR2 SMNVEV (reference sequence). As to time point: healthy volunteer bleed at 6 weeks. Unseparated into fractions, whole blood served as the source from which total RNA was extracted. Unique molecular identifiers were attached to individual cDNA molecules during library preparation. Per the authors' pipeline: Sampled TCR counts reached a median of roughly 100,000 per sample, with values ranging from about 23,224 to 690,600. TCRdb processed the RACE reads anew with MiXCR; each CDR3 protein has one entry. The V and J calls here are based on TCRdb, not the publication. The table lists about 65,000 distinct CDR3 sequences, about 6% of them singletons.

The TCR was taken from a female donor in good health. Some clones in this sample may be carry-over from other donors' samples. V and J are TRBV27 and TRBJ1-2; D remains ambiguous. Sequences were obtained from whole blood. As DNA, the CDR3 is TGTGCCAGCAGTTTATCCCGGGGAGGTTATGGCTACACCTTC. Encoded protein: CASSLSRGGYGYTF.